The 10 T cell receptor beta chains in this list originate from one sample, sequenced in a study of blood T cell repertoires in COVID-19. Sequenced by immunoSEQ multiplex PCR; TCRdb stores in-frame clones only, minus some. The sample includes 70,000 to 95,000 clones, roughly nine tenths of them seen just once. The material sequenced was peripheral blood. The receptors come from a man aged 45-65 years with acute or convalescent COVID-19.

V usage is TRBV19 and J usage is TRBJ1-1, with a tentative D call TRBD1 (5 bases). The CDR3 runs 13 residues. V dropped 5 bases and J dropped 4 bases, with 11 bases sitting between them. Germline V lookup: CDR1 LNHDA, CDR2 SQIVND (reference sequence). The CDR3 region is CASSFRAGTEAFF. The DNA of the CDR3 is TGTGCCAGTAGTTTCAGGGCTGGCACTGAAGCTTTCTTT.

DNA of the CDR3: TGTGCCATCAGTGAGCCTCAAGAGACCCAGTACTTC. Its translation is CAISEPQETQYF. V gene TRBV10-3 combines with J gene TRBJ2-5; D unresolved. The V and J ends lost 2 bases and 2 bases respectively, with 3 bases between them. The germline V gene encodes CDR1 ENHRY and CDR2 SYGVKD. The CDR3 sequence is 12 residues long.

The chain has TRBV2 and TRBJ1-2; 8 nucleotides agree with TRBD1. With V trimmed by 4 bases and J by 4 bases, 8 bases remained unmatched. This CDR3 spans 15 amino acids. The germline gives CDR1 SNHLY, CDR2 FYNNEI. CDR3 in DNA: TGTGCCAGCAGTGTCCAAACAGGGGGGGCCTATGGCTACACCTTC. It translates to CASSVQTGGAYGYTF. The full variable domain, with the rest looked up from reference TRBV2 and TRBJ1-2, is EPEVTQTPSHQVTQMGQEVILRCVPISNHLYFYWYRQILGQKVEFLVSFYNNEISEKSEIFDDQFSVERPDGSNFTLKIRSTKLEDSAMYFCASSVQTGGAYGYTFGSGTRLTVV.

This clone has a handful of counts. The V call is TRBV7-3, the J call TRBJ2-3; D might be TRBD2 (5 bases). The CDR3 is made up of 15 amino acids. The germline V gene encodes CDR1 SGHTA and CDR2 FQGTGA. V was shortened by 2 bases and J by 8 bases, with 17 bases between the two germline ends. The CDR3 sequence is CASSLGPADPATQYF. In DNA, the CDR3 is TGTGCCAGCAGCTTAGGGCCAGCGGACCCAGCTACGCAGTATTTT. Supplemented by reference TRBV7-3 and TRBJ2-3, the full variable domain reads GAGVSQTPSNKVTEKGKYVELRCDPISGHTALYWYRQSLGQGPEFLIYFQGTGAADDSGLPNDRFFAVRPEGSVSTLKIQRTERGDSAVYLCASSLGPADPATQYFGPGTRLTVL.

The J gene is TRBJ2-7, the V gene TRBV6-5; D not certain. This CDR3 is 10 amino acids long. The V and J ends lost 3 bases and 7 bases respectively, with 4 bases between them. Germline loops: CDR1 MNHEY, CDR2 SVGAGI. This CDR3 reads CASSYEEQYV. As DNA, the CDR3 is TGTGCCAGCAGTTATGAGGAGCAGTACGTC.

The V gene is TRBV9, the J gene TRBJ1-2, with D perhaps matching TRBD1 (5 bases). Germline V gene sequence: CDR1 SGDLS, CDR2 YYNGEE. The CDR3 contains 14 residues. V shed 3 bases and J shed 4 bases, with 13 bases lying between them. CDR3 amino acids: CASSDRPGGYGYTF. DNA for the CDR3: TGTGCCAGCAGCGACCGCCCGGGGGGCTATGGCTACACCTTC.

This clone came up once. V and J are TRBV6-5 and TRBJ2-2, with D perhaps TRBD1 (5 bases). CDR3 length: 14 amino acids. Trimming cost V 2 bases and J 9 bases, with 13 bases left between them. In germline, CDR1 is MNHEY, CDR2 SVGAGI. The CDR3 protein is CASSYRQGSRELFF. In DNA, the CDR3 is TGTGCCAGCAGTTACAGGCAGGGCAGCCGGGAGCTGTTTTTT.

The chain has TRBV7-3 and TRBJ2-1, with 7 bases matching TRBD2. V lost 0 bases to trimming and J lost 2 bases; unmatched junction nucleotides: 10. CDR3 size: 18 residues. Germline CDR1 reads SGHTA; CDR2 reads FQGTGA. The chain's CDR3 is CASSLTGIAGGTYNEQFF. DNA of the CDR3: TGTGCCAGCAGCTTAACGGGGATAGCGGGTGGGACCTACAATGAGCAGTTCTTC.

The chain uses TRBV28 and TRBJ1-1; 7 bases are a match to TRBD1. V gave up 7 bases and J gave up 4 bases; unmatched junction bases: 15. CDR1 MDHEN and CDR2 SYDVKM come from the germline V gene. The CDR3 covers 16 residues. The CDR3 loop is CASTPLDRVVGTEAFF. CDR3 sequence (DNA): TGTGCCAGCACCCCCCTCGACAGGGTAGTTGGCACTGAAGCTTTCTTT.

This rearrangement joins TRBV6-5 to TRBJ1-4, with D hard to call. In germline, CDR1 is MNHEY, CDR2 SVGAGI. The CDR3 has 13 amino acids. V lost 6 bases and J lost 3, with 8 bases in between. The CDR3 coding sequence is TGTGCCAGCAGGCGGGGTGCTAATGAAAAACTGTTTTTT. Residues: CASRRGANEKLFF.